This TCR beta chain was profiled in a study of shared clonotypes between healthy human individuals. Naivety among CD8 cells was defined by CD45RO negativity and positive CCR7 selection, thereby excluding terminally differentiated effector memory CD45RA+ cells. Trimming took 1 base from V and 2 from J, leaving 14 bases between them. The germline V gene encodes CDR1 SGHAT and CDR2 FQNNGV. The CDR3 has 17 residues. Clones were read by immunoSEQ multiplex PCR, and TCRdb kept only the in-frame ones, dropping some. The data show hundreds of thousands of clones, about 95% seen once. V and J are TRBV11-2 and TRBJ2-2; D is possibly TRBD2 (5 bases). The sample consisted of naive CD8+ T cells sorted from blood. This TCR was recovered from a woman under 40 in good health. DNA for the CDR3: TGTGCCAGCAGCTTAGTAGGGCTAGCCCTCAACACCGGGGAGCTGTTTTTT. Its protein product is CASSLVGLALNTGELFF.